The entry that follows covers one T cell receptor (beta chain) sequence. This entry is derived from a study of naive and memory T cell subsets. The V gene lost 5 bases and the J gene lost 6 bases, with 11 bases spanning the gap. The V gene's germline CDR1 is SGHTA and CDR2 FQGNSA. This CDR3 has 13 residues. An equimolar mix of two oligonucleotides served as the beta constant-region primer for TRBC1 and TRBC2. TCRdb re-derived calls from the UMI-ligation and nested PCR reads in MiXCR, one entry per CDR3 protein. The sample records roughly 98,000 distinct CDR3 sequences, about 6.5% being singletons. The gene calls are TRBV7-2 and TRBJ1-5; D is possibly TRBD1 (5 bases). What was sequenced was central memory CD4+ T cells from blood. The TCR was taken from a human donor in good health. The CDR3 bases are TGTGCCAGCAGCGGGCGGGGGGGTCAGCCCCAGCATTTT. It yields the protein CASSGRGGQPQHF.